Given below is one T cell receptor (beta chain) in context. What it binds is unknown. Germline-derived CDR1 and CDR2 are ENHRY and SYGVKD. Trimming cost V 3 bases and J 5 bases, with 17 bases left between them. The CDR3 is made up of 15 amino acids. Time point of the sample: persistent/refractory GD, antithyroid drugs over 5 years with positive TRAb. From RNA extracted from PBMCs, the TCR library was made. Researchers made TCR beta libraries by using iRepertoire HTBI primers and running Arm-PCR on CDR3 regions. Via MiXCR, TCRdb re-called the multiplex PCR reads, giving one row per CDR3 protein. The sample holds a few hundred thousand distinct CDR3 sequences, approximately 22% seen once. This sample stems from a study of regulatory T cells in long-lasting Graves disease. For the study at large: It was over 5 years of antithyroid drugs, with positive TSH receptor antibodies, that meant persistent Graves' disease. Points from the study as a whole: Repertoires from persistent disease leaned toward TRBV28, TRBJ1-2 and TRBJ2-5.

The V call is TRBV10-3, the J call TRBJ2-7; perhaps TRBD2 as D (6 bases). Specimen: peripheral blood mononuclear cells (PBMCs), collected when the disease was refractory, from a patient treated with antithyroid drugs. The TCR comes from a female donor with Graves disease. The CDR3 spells CAISESGTAPDEQYF. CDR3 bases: TGTGCCATCAGTGAATCGGGGACTGCCCCTGACGAGCAGTACTTC.